The 21 T cell receptor beta chains below come from one sample, sequenced in a study of monozygotic twins with cystic fibrosis. Method: immunoSEQ multiplex PCR; TCRdb's copy keeps in-frame clones and lacks some. The table includes over 15,000 clones, around 97% detected once. The material sequenced was blood. The receptor set was obtained from a woman in her 30s with cystic fibrosis.

The rearrangement uses TRBV21-1 and TRBJ1-4; no check of the table's D call, TRBD1, against the DNA was made. TRBV21-1 is a listed pseudogene. The CDR3 is made up of 15 amino acids. CDR3 loop: CASSKRGHGNEKLFF. The DNA of the CDR3 is TGTGCCAGCAGCAAAAGGGGACACGGTAATGAAAAACTGTTTTTT.

V is TRBV5-6 and J is TRBJ1-6; 7 nucleotides match TRBD1. The CDR3 loop spans 16 amino acids. The junction had 8 bases not matched to a gene; V was cut back by 2 bases and J by 6 bases. Germline lookup yields CDR1 SGHDT and CDR2 YYEEEE. CDR3 DNA: TGTGCCAGCAGCTTAACGCGGGACAGCCCTAATTCACCCCTCCACTTT. Amino acids: CASSLTRDSPNSPLHF.

J is TRBJ1-2 and V is TRBV19, with D unclear. V shed 5 bases and J shed 14 bases, with 15 bases lying between them. Germline values: CDR1 LNHDA, CDR2 SQIVND (reference sequence). CDR3 length: 11 amino acids. The CDR3 region has the DNA TGTGCCAGTAGTGGTGGATGGGAGAGGACCTTC. This gives the protein CASSGGWERTF.

J is TRBJ1-5 and V is TRBV6-5, with TRBD1 as a possible D gene (6 bases). Germline values: CDR1 MNHEY, CDR2 SVGAGI. The CDR3 loop spans 15 amino acids. The V gene lost 7 bases and the J gene lost 7 bases, with 20 bases spanning the gap. The CDR3 DNA sequence: TGTGCCAGCACTCGGAAGGGCGGGGGCGACCAGCCCCAGCATTTT. It translates to CASTRKGGGDQPQHF.

Comments on this clone: The sample has other DNA sequences that encode this CDR3 too. The chain links TRBV5-6 to TRBJ1-2, with D perhaps TRBD1 (5 bases). CDR3 size: 13 residues. Per germline, CDR1 SGHDT and CDR2 YYEEEE. V lost 3 bases and J lost 5, with 11 bases in between. CDR3 DNA sequence: TGTGCCAGCAGCTCACAGGCCCATTATGGCTACACCTTC. It codes for CASSSQAHYGYTF.

In its sample, this clone was seen once. The chain employs TRBV6-1 and TRBJ1-1, with 7 nucleotides matching TRBD1. The CDR3 totals 11 residues. In germline, CDR1 is MNHNS, CDR2 SASEGT. V lost 8 bases and J lost 9; bases outside the gene matches: 6. CDR3 sequence: CASERQGKAFF. The CDR3 coding sequence is TGTGCCAGCGAGAGACAGGGTAAAGCTTTCTTT.

The CDR3 nucleotides read TGTGCCAGCAGCTTAGGAGAATATAATTCACCCCTCCACTTT. It translates to CASSLGEYNSPLHF. The chain employs TRBV7-2 and TRBJ1-6; D remains unclear. The ends were cut back, 1 base at V and 4 bases at J, with 5 bases in the middle. The CDR3 length is 14 residues. Germline CDR1 SGHTA, CDR2 FQGNSA.

The chain employs TRBV30 and TRBJ2-7, with D possibly matching TRBD2 (6 bases). This CDR3 has 14 residues. Germline loops: CDR1 GTSNPN, CDR2 SVGIG (reference sequence). V lost 3 bases and J lost 2, with 14 bases in between. The CDR3 nucleotides are TGTGCCTGGAGACCCCCCGGCGGGGCCTACGAGCAGTACTTC. This sequence encodes CAWRPPGGAYEQYF.

The chain joins TRBV10-3 to TRBJ1-2, with 9 bases fitting TRBD1. The V segment lost 10 bases and the J segment 6 bases; nucleotides outside the gene matches: 12. This CDR3 spans 14 amino acids. Germline V gene data show CDR1 as ENHRY and CDR2 as SYGVKD. The CDR3 sequence: CATEKGQGRDGYTF. The CDR3 DNA reads as TGTGCCACCGAGAAGGGACAGGGACGAGATGGCTACACCTTC.

The chain joins TRBV20-1 to TRBJ2-3; a possible D gene is TRBD2 (6 bases). This CDR3 is built from 11 residues. Trimming took 5 bases from V and 11 from J, leaving 14 bases between them. Germline V gene sequence: CDR1 DFQATT, CDR2 SNEGSKA (reference sequence). DNA of the CDR3: TGCAGTGCTCCTTGGGAGGACCTGCAGTATTTT. As protein: CSAPWEDLQYF.

This clone was recorded once. This chain uses TRBV9 with TRBJ2-7, with 8 bases identical to TRBD2. V was clipped by 0 bases and J by 2 bases; unmatched bases: 10. There are 17 residues in the CDR3. Germline-derived CDR1 and CDR2 are SGDLS and YYNGEE. The CDR3 protein is CASSVGLAGGRPYEQYF. The CDR3 DNA is TGTGCCAGCAGCGTAGGACTGGCGGGGGGAAGACCCTACGAGCAGTACTTC. The full variable domain, rest sourced from reference TRBV9 and TRBJ2-7, is DSGVTQTPKHLITATGQRVTLRCSPRSGDLSVYWYQQSLDQGLQFLIQYYNGEERAKGNILERFSAQQFPDLHSELNLSSLELGDSALYFCASSVGLAGGRPYEQYFGPGTRLTVT.

This sequence joins TRBV13 and TRBJ2-3; TRBD2 aligns across 8 bases. Germline V gene sequence: CDR1 PRHDT, CDR2 FYEKMQ (reference sequence). The CDR3 has 17 residues. V lost 0 bases to trimming and J lost 0 bases; unmatched junction nucleotides: 5. CDR3 nucleotides: TGTGCCAGCAGCTTAGGGCGGGGGGACCCTAGCACAGATACGCAGTATTTT. Amino acids: CASSLGRGDPSTDTQYF.

A note on this clone: An end of the junction does not agree with germline; a read error may underlie this. The chain recombines TRBV6-5 with TRBJ2-7; D could derive from TRBD1 or TRBD2 (5 bases each). Germline V gene sequence: CDR1 MNHEY, CDR2 SVGAGI. The CDR3 spans 15 residues. CDR3 nucleotide sequence: TGTGCCAGCAGTTACTCGGGGGAGACAACCTACGGGCAGTACTTC. It yields the protein CASSYSGETTYGQYF.

The V gene is TRBV5-1, the J gene TRBJ2-5, with 9 bases aligning to TRBD1. Germline CDR1 reads SGHRS; CDR2 reads YFSETQ. J was trimmed by 1 base and V by 4 bases; bases with no gene match: 5. The CDR3 sequence is 15 residues long. This chain's CDR3 is CASSAGQGPQETQYF. The DNA for the CDR3 is TGCGCCAGCAGCGCGGGACAGGGCCCCCAAGAGACCCAGTACTTC.

This chain connects TRBV6-1 to TRBJ1-2, with 7 bases identical to TRBD1. Germline V gene data show CDR1 as MNHNS and CDR2 as SASEGT. The CDR3 consists of 14 residues. V lost 5 bases to trimming and J lost 4 bases; unmatched junction nucleotides: 7. CDR3 DNA sequence: TGTGCCAGCAGTTTGTCCTCAGGGGGCTATGGCTACACCTTC. Encoded protein: CASSLSSGGYGYTF.

This sequence joins TRBV27 and TRBJ2-5, with 7 bases that match TRBD1. This CDR3 region has 13 residues. Germline CDR1 reads MNHEY; CDR2 reads SMNVEV (reference sequence). The trim removed 4 bases at V and 4 bases at J, leaving 3 bases unmatched. CDR3 in amino acids: CASSSYRGETQYF. CDR3 coding DNA: TGTGCCAGCAGTTCCTACAGGGGAGAGACCCAGTACTTC.

This CDR3 is CASSRYRVSNQPQHF. Written as DNA, the CDR3 is TGTGCCAGCAGTCGATACAGGGTGAGCAATCAGCCCCAGCATTTT. This chain joins TRBV28 and TRBJ1-5, with D possibly being TRBD1 (6 bases). Trimming left V 5 bases short and J 1 base short, with 12 bases between. The CDR3 loop spans 15 amino acids. Germline V gene sequence: CDR1 MDHEN, CDR2 SYDVKM.

The rearrangement joins TRBV19 to TRBJ2-2, with a tentative D call TRBD1 (5 bases). CDR3 length: 15 residues. CDR1 is LNHDA and CDR2 is SQIVND in the germline V gene (reference sequence). V lost 1 base, J lost 4 bases, and 10 bases lay in between. CDR3 in amino acids: CASSIVDTATGELFF. The CDR3 DNA is TGTGCCAGTAGTATAGTGGACACGGCCACCGGGGAGCTGTTTTTT.

This clone appeared a single time. This chain joins TRBV4-1 and TRBJ1-2; TRBD1 is a possible D gene (6 bases). Germline CDR1 is MGHRA and CDR2 is YSYEKL. Trimming pared 3 bases from V and 8 bases from J, leaving 19 bases between. The CDR3 length is 15 residues. CDR3 in amino acids: CASSQQAGTPGGYTF. The CDR3 DNA is TGCGCCAGCAGCCAGCAAGCTGGGACACCGGGAGGCTACACCTTC.

The rearrangement joins TRBV14 to TRBJ1-3; weak D call: TRBD1 (5 bases). Germline CDR1 and CDR2: SGHDN and FVKESK. V gave up 1 base and J gave up 0 bases, with 16 bases separating them. CDR3 length: 18 amino acids. The CDR3 spells CASSQGGLVPGSGNTIYF. The CDR3 nucleotides are TGTGCCAGCAGCCAAGGGGGCCTGGTCCCCGGCTCTGGAAACACCATATATTTT.

The chain couples TRBV6-1 to TRBJ1-5, with D possibly being TRBD1 (6 bases). V lost 4 bases, J lost 0 bases, and 16 bases lay in between. Germline CDR1 is MNHNS and CDR2 is SASEGT. This CDR3 has 17 residues. In nucleotides, the CDR3 is TGTGCCAGCAGTGGGGCCCCGGGACAACCTAGCAATCAGCCCCAGCATTTT. The encoded protein is CASSGAPGQPSNQPQHF.